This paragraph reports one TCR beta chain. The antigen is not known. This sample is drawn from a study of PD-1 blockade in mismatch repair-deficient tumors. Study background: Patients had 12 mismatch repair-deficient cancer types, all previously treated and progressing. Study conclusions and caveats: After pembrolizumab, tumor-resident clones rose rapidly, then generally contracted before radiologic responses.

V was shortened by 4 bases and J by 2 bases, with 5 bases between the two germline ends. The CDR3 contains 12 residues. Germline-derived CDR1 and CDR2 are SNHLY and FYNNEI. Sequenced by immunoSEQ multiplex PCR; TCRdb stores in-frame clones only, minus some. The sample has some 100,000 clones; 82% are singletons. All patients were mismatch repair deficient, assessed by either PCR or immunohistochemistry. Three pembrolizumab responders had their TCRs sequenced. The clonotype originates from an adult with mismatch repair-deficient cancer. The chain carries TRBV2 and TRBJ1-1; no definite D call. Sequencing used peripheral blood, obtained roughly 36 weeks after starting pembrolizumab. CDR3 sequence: CASSVENTEAFF. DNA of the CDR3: TGTGCCAGCAGTGTTGAAAACACTGAAGCTTTCTTT. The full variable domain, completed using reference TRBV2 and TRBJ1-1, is EPEVTQTPSHQVTQMGQEVILRCVPISNHLYFYWYRQILGQKVEFLVSFYNNEISEKSEIFDDQFSVERPDGSNFTLKIRSTKLEDSAMYFCASSVENTEAFFGQGTRLTVV.